The 26 T cell receptor beta chains below all came from one sample that was sequenced in a study of blood T cells in healthy people across ages. PCR was performed a second time for about 7 to 12 cycles using a sample-barcoded 5' primer and a J-beta primer mix. Via MiXCR, TCRdb re-called the 5' RACE reads, giving one row per CDR3 protein. The sample holds fewer than 1.5 million distinct CDR3 sequences, 40% to 50% seen once. What was sequenced was blood. Receptor source: a woman younger than 35 in good health.

The V gene is TRBV3-1, the J gene TRBJ2-1, with 11 positions matching TRBD2. The V gene end was trimmed by 4 bases and the J gene end by 6 bases; junction bases not matched to a gene: 8. The germline CDR1 and CDR2 sequences are LGHDT and YNNKEL (reference sequence). This CDR3 is 16 amino acids long. The CDR3 here is CASSPSTSGILNEQFF. The CDR3 nucleotides read TGTGCCAGCAGCCCATCGACTAGCGGGATTCTCAATGAGCAGTTCTTC.

J is TRBJ1-1 and V is TRBV6-6; 8 bases are a match to TRBD1. CDR3 size: 14 residues. CDR1 and CDR2 (germline): MNHNY, SVGAGI (reference sequence). Trimming removed 3 bases from V and 6 bases from J; junction bases left unmatched: 6. Written as DNA, the CDR3 is TGTGCCAGCAGTTATGACAGGGGTTGGGCTGAAGCTTTCTTT. It is translated as CASSYDRGWAEAFF.

This clonotype occurred many times. CDR3 loop: CASGLGQGMSNEQFF. DNA for the CDR3: TGTGCTAGTGGCCTTGGACAGGGCATGAGCAATGAGCAGTTCTTC. The V call is TRBV12-5, the J call TRBJ2-1, with 8 bases fitting TRBD1. V shed 6 bases, J shed 6 bases, and the junction held 10 bases outside the gene matches. CDR3 size: 15 residues. Germline CDR1 and CDR2: LGHNT and FRNRAP.

This chain connects TRBV20-1 to TRBJ2-3; 11 bases are a match to TRBD2. The CDR3 runs to 18 residues. The germline CDR1 and CDR2 sequences are DFQATT and SNEGSKA (reference sequence). The V segment lost 3 bases and the J segment 3 bases; nucleotides outside the gene matches: 14. The CDR3 DNA is TGCAGTGCTAGGGGAGAGGGACTAGCGGCTTCCCCAACAGATACGCAGTATTTT. The encoded protein is CSARGEGLAASPTDTQYF.

This rearrangement joins TRBV18 to TRBJ1-5; no firm D call. In germline, CDR1 is KGHSH, CDR2 LQKENI. The V end was cut by 4 bases, the J end by 4 bases, with 20 bases between. The length of the CDR3 is 17 residues. The CDR3 here is CASSRVVGSYPNQPQHF. In DNA form, the CDR3 reads TGTGCCAGCTCACGGGTGGTAGGCAGTTACCCGAATCAGCCCCAGCATTTT.

This clonotype was seen a handful of times. The genes are TRBV12-3 or TRBV12-4 and TRBJ2-1; D not certain. This CDR3 contains 13 residues. Trimming pared 6 bases from V and 9 bases from J, leaving 15 bases between. The CDR3 loop reads CASRDQVRGEQFF. CDR3 bases: TGTGCCAGCAGGGACCAGGTACGCGGTGAGCAGTTCTTC.

The rearrangement joins TRBV6-5 to TRBJ1-6, with D perhaps matching TRBD1 (6 bases). V lost 6 bases to trimming and J lost 6 bases, with 18 bases between them. CDR1 is MNHEY and CDR2 is SVGAGI in the germline V gene. The CDR3 consists of 16 residues. CDR3: CASRDKPGGVNSPLHF. The CDR3 bases are TGTGCCAGCAGGGACAAGCCTGGGGGCGTTAATTCACCCCTCCACTTT.

The chain couples TRBV2 to TRBJ2-3; D possibly corresponds to TRBD1 (5 bases). The CDR3 totals 18 residues. The V gene's germline CDR1 is SNHLY and CDR2 FYNNEI. Trimming removed 4 bases at V and 0 bases at J, with 20 bases between. CDR3 in amino acids: CASSGIMGAGPSTDTQYF. The CDR3 DNA follows: TGTGCCAGCAGTGGGATTATGGGCGCAGGGCCGAGCACAGATACGCAGTATTTT.

At least ten counts were recorded for this clonotype. V is TRBV4-1 and J is TRBJ2-5; D not certain. Per the germline V gene, CDR1 is MGHRA and CDR2 is YSYEKL. Trimming left V 2 bases short and J 1 base short, with 2 bases between. The CDR3 has 12 residues. DNA for the CDR3: TGCGCCAGCAGCCAACCCCAAGAGACCCAGTACTTC. Protein: CASSQPQETQYF.

This clonotype was counted a few times. The chain uses TRBV29-1 and TRBJ2-3, with 7 bases aligning to TRBD2. The junction had 7 bases not matched to a gene; V was cut back by 3 bases and J by 7 bases. The CDR3 runs to 13 residues. Germline V gives CDR1 SQVTM, CDR2 ANQGSEA. The CDR3 DNA is TGCAGCGTTGAGGGACTAAAAATGAATACGCAGTATTTT. Amino acid sequence: CSVEGLKMNTQYF.

The sample holds a few counts of this clonotype. The rearrangement uses TRBV7-2 and TRBJ2-1; D is possibly TRBD2 (6 bases). The CDR3 has 12 amino acids. Germline assignment: CDR1 SGHTA and CDR2 FQGNSA. V dropped 4 bases and J dropped 15 bases, with 16 bases sitting between them. The CDR3 region is CASSSVGGVPFF. The DNA of the CDR3 is TGTGCCAGCAGCTCCGTAGGAGGGGTTCCGTTCTTC.

This clonotype came up a few times. The rearrangement links TRBV11-3 to TRBJ2-2; D may be TRBD1 (7 bases). This CDR3 is 14 amino acids long. Germline CDR1 reads SGHNT; CDR2 reads YENEEA. Trimming removed 3 bases at V and 12 bases at J, with 17 bases between. In DNA, the CDR3 is TGTGCCAGCAGCTTTGCCGAGGGGGCGGGACAGCTGTTTTTT. Its translation: CASSFAEGAGQLFF.

There are a few counts of this clonotype. The CDR3 loop reads CASSRTSGLSYEQYF. As DNA, the CDR3 is TGTGCCAGCAGCAGGACTAGCGGGCTGTCCTACGAGCAGTACTTC. The chain employs TRBV5-4 and TRBJ2-7; 11 nucleotides agree with TRBD2. V lost 4 bases and J lost 1; bases outside the gene matches: 4. Germline CDR1 reads SGHNT; CDR2 reads YYREEE (reference sequence). The CDR3 covers 15 residues.

This sequence joins TRBV29-1 and TRBJ2-1; no clear D. CDR3 length: 11 amino acids. The V gene lost 7 bases and the J gene lost 4 bases, with 8 bases spanning the gap. Per germline, CDR1 SQVTM and CDR2 ANQGSEA. The CDR3 nucleotides read TGCAGCGCCCTAGTGTACAATGAGCAGTTCTTC. This gives the protein CSALVYNEQFF.

The chain couples TRBV15 to TRBJ2-3, with 9 bases fitting TRBD2. The CDR3 extends over 16 amino acids. The V and J ends lost 7 bases and 2 bases, in that order; junction bases with no gene match: 10. The V gene's germline CDR1 is LNHNV and CDR2 YYDKDF (reference sequence). This chain's CDR3 is CATTDSGGKLTDTQYF. The CDR3 nucleotides are TGTGCCACCACGGACAGCGGGGGGAAACTCACAGATACGCAGTATTTT.

This clonotype was counted a few times. This chain uses TRBV9 with TRBJ2-1; D is perhaps TRBD2 (5 bases). The CDR3 runs 11 residues. Looked up from germline, CDR1 is SGDLS and CDR2 is YYNGEE. The V and J ends lost 3 bases and 9 bases respectively, with 7 bases between them. The CDR3 DNA is TGTGCCAGCAGCGCAGAGGGTGAGCAGTTCTTC. Protein: CASSAEGEQFF.

This clonotype occurred a few times. V is TRBV4-1 and J is TRBJ2-7, with 10 bases that match TRBD2. Germline values: CDR1 MGHRA, CDR2 YSYEKL. V lost 4 bases, J lost 1 base, and 7 bases stayed unmatched. The CDR3 is 16 amino acids. The CDR3 sequence: CASSPSSGGRSYEQYF. For the CDR3, the DNA is TGCGCCAGCAGCCCCTCTAGCGGGGGCCGATCCTACGAGCAGTACTTC.

This clonotype has a handful of counts. This sequence joins TRBV5-6 and TRBJ2-1, with D tentatively TRBD1 (6 bases). The CDR3 is 15 residues long. Germline CDR1 is SGHDT and CDR2 is YYEEEE. Trimming removed 0 bases from V and 7 bases from J, with 14 bases in between. In DNA form, the CDR3 reads TGTGCCAGCAGCTTGGGGCAGGGGATGGGGAATGAGCAGTTCTTC. As protein: CASSLGQGMGNEQFF.

Points on this clonotype: One end of the junction fails to match germline, which may point to a read error. The rearrangement links TRBV29-1 to TRBJ1-2, with 9 nucleotides matching TRBD1. The CDR3 runs to 13 residues. Germline V gene sequence: CDR1 SQVTM, CDR2 ANQGSEA. The CDR3 is CSVDETGGDGYTF. The CDR3 DNA reads TGCAGCGTTGATGAGACAGGGGGAGATGGCTATACCTTC. Based on the CDR3 plus reference TRBV29-1 and TRBJ1-2, the full variable domain is SAVISQKPSRDICQRGTSLTIQCQVDSQVTMMFWYRQQPGQSLTLIATANQGSEATYESGFVIDKFPISRPNLTFSTLTVSNMSPEDSSIYLCSVDETGGDGYTFGSGTRLTVV.

This clonotype was counted a few times. The gene calls are TRBV7-9 and TRBJ2-3; 7 bases map to TRBD1. This CDR3 spans 17 amino acids. With 7 bases clipped from V and 2 bases from J, the junction kept 15 bases outside the gene matches. Germline CDR1 SEHNR, CDR2 FQNEAQ (reference sequence). The CDR3: CASTFSRGGLPTDTQYF. CDR3 sequence (DNA): TGTGCCAGCACTTTTTCCCGAGGGGGCTTACCCACAGATACGCAGTATTTT.

This clonotype has just a few counts. The genes are TRBV11-2 and TRBJ2-1; 12 positions match TRBD2. V lost 5 bases, J lost 6 bases, and 8 bases stayed unmatched. The V gene's germline CDR1 is SGHAT and CDR2 FQNNGV. The CDR3 is made up of 16 amino acids. This CDR3 is CASSVPSGRAVNEQFF. The DNA for the CDR3 is TGTGCCAGCAGCGTCCCTAGCGGGAGGGCGGTCAATGAGCAGTTCTTC.

This clonotype was detected many times. The chain is built from TRBV20-1 and TRBJ2-7, with D hard to call. Looked up from germline, CDR1 is DFQATT and CDR2 is SNEGSKA (reference sequence). The CDR3 totals 13 residues. The ends were cut back, 3 bases at V and 2 bases at J, with 11 bases in the middle. The CDR3 DNA follows: TGCAGTGCTAGGGTGGTTTTAACCTACGAGCAGTACTTC. Its protein product is CSARVVLTYEQYF.

The chain carries TRBV11-2 and TRBJ2-4; 7 bases line up with TRBD1. The DNA end is more similar to TRBJ2-7, so the J call may be wrong. This CDR3 region has 15 residues. CDR1 and CDR2 from the germline V gene are SGHAT and FQNNGV. CDR3 coding DNA: TGTGCCAGCAGATTTTCCACAGGGGTACGATACGAGCAGTACTTC. Its translation is CASRFSTGVRYEQYF.

The table lists this clonotype with many counts. The chain recombines TRBV12-3 or TRBV12-4 with TRBJ1-5, with D unresolved. The germline V and J ends were trimmed by 5 bases and 1 base, with 6 bases remaining between them. The CDR3 spans 13 residues. The DNA of the CDR3 is TGTGCCAGCAGTCCGGACAGCAATCAGCCCCAGCATTTT. It specifies CASSPDSNQPQHF.

J is TRBJ1-2 and V is TRBV6-5; a weak D match, TRBD1 (5 bases). Germline CDR1 reads MNHEY; CDR2 reads SVGAGI. Trimming pared 11 bases from V and 0 bases from J, leaving 13 bases between. This CDR3 contains 13 residues. CDR3 sequence: CASKAGPNYGYTF. CDR3 in DNA: TGTGCCTCAAAGGCAGGGCCTAACTATGGCTACACCTTC.

This chain uses TRBV6-5 with TRBJ2-5; 7 bases are shared with TRBD1. The germline V gene has CDR1 MNHEY and CDR2 SVGAGI. Germline trimming cut 5 bases from V and 11 bases from J; bases unmatched to any gene: 17. The CDR3 totals 15 residues. DNA for the CDR3: TGTGCCAGCAGTCGCACAGGGGTGGGCTACAATGAGCAGTACTTC. It is translated as CASSRTGVGYNEQYF.